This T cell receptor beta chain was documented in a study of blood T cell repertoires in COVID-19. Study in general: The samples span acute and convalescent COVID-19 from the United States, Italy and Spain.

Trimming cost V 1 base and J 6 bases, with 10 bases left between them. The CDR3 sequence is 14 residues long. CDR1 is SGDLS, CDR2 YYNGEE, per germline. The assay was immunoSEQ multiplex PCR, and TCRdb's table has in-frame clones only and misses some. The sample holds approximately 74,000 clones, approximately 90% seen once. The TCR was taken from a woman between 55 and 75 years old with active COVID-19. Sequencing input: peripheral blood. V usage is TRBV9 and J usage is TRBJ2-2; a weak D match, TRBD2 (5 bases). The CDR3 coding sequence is TGTGCCAGCAGCGTAATCGAGGGAGCCGGGGAGCTGTTTTTT. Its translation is CASSVIEGAGELFF.